Shown below are 4 T cell receptor beta chains from a single sample sequenced in a study of cytomegalovirus exposure and HLA in healthy donors. PCR involved 60 Vbeta and 13 Jbeta primers. Sequencing used immunoSEQ multiplex PCR; TCRdb keeps in-frame clones, though not all of them. The sample gives about 190,000 clones, 75% to 90% of which show up once; 6.3% is in the top ten. The specimen was PBMCs. Receptors were obtained from a man aged 35-49 years in good health and CMV-seropositive.

The rearrangement uses TRBV6-5 and TRBJ1-2; D not certain. This CDR3 contains 12 residues. From germline, CDR1 is MNHEY and CDR2 SVGAGI. Trimming shortened V by 5 bases and J by 2 bases, and 6 bases separated the two germline ends. Here the CDR3 DNA reads TGTGCCAGCAGTAACAACAACTATGGCTACACCTTC. This translates into CASSNNNYGYTF.

This chain uses TRBV6-4 with TRBJ2-2; 13 positions match TRBD2. The CDR3 is 20 amino acids. V was pared by 2 bases and J by 1 base, with 10 bases of the junction left unmatched. Germline V CDR1 and CDR2: MRHNA, SNTAGT. In nucleotides, the CDR3 is TGTGCCAGCAGTGACCCCTATACTAGCGGGAGGGATGGGAACACCGGGGAGCTGTTTTTT. As protein: CASSDPYTSGRDGNTGELFF.

V and J are TRBV28 and TRBJ1-1, with 8 bases lining up with TRBD1. The V and J ends lost 11 bases and 0 bases, in that order; junction bases with no gene match: 5. The CDR3 consists of 13 residues. Germline V lookup: CDR1 MDHEN, CDR2 SYDVKM. The chain's CDR3 is CAGGQEMNTEAFF. The CDR3 bases are TGTGCCGGGGGACAGGAAATGAACACTGAAGCTTTCTTT.

The genes are TRBV19 and TRBJ2-6; TRBD1 might be the D (7 bases). The CDR3 covers 17 residues. Per germline, CDR1 LNHDA and CDR2 SQIVND (reference sequence). Trimming pared 4 bases from V and 2 bases from J, leaving 15 bases between. Here the CDR3 reads CASSKTRGDTGANVLTF. The DNA for the CDR3 is TGTGCCAGTAGTAAAACCAGGGGGGATACTGGGGCCAACGTCCTGACTTTC.